This T cell receptor beta chain appears in the sequencing data of a study of T-cell memory formation after mild COVID-19. Findings and caveats of the study: CD4+ contracting clones lay mainly in CM and EM, CD8+ ones in EMRA. Some SARS-CoV-2-responding clones were already detected in memory before infection.

Germline CDR1 and CDR2: SGHAT and FQNNGV. V gave up 0 bases and J gave up 6 bases, with 11 bases separating them. This CDR3 spans 14 amino acids. Constant-segment primers and 5'RACE yielded cDNA libraries for TCR alpha and TCR beta, each carrying sample barcodes and UMIs. TCRdb recomputed calls from the 5' RACE reads with MiXCR, one row per CDR3 protein. The profile shows around 510,000 distinct CDR3 sequences, about 20% of them singletons. Concerning this clonotype: Its antigen remains unknown.

The V and J genes are TRBV11-2 and TRBJ1-1; weak D call: TRBD1 (6 bases). This TCR was sampled from an adult woman who had mild COVID-19 (a few samples of this study predate the infection). Cell type and time point are not known. Material: PBMCs or a T cell subset sorted from them (not recorded which). CDR3 amino acids: CASSLEGAGAEAFF. CDR3 coding DNA: TGTGCCAGCAGCTTAGAGGGGGCGGGAGCTGAAGCTTTCTTT.